The clone carrying this TCR beta chain was counted many times. Its matching antigen is unknown. The sample is drawn from a study of T-cell memory formation after mild COVID-19. TCRdb re-called the 5' RACE reads through MiXCR, storing one row per CDR3 protein. The sample has about 470,000 distinct CDR3 sequences; about 20% are singletons. Study conclusions and caveats: From day 15 to 85, contracting clones were balanced between CD4 and CD8, whereas later expanders leaned toward CD4+. Clones that contracted clustered mainly in CM and EM if CD4+ and in EMRA if CD8+.

Germline V CDR1 and CDR2: SGHTA, FQGNSA. V lost 6 bases and J lost 8, with 11 bases in between. CDR3 length equals 12 residues. This clonotype originated in an adult woman who had mild COVID-19 (a few samples of this study predate the infection). Cell type and time point are not known. V gene TRBV7-2 combines with J gene TRBJ2-1; a possible D gene is TRBD1 (6 bases). The sample taken for sequencing was PBMCs or a T cell subset sorted from them (not recorded which). CDR3 protein: CASSSQGYEQFF. Written as DNA, the CDR3 is TGTGCCAGCAGTTCACAGGGTTATGAGCAGTTCTTC.